These 6 T cell receptor beta chains originate from one sample sequenced in a study of cytomegalovirus exposure and HLA in healthy donors (dated by TCRdb to the late 2010s). The protocol used for the library was the immunoSEQ multiplex PCR assay. For the multiplex PCR, a mixture combining 60 forward primers for TCR Vbeta segments and 13 reverse primers for TCR Jbeta segments was used. The source is immuneACCESS, and TCRdb retained only in-frame sequences with V and J called. Part of the clones is not carried over; for the studies checked, unresolved V genes explain less than half of this, and the remainder is unexplained. The sample has approximately 130,000 clones on record, roughly 78% of them singletons. Of the sample, 6.3% falls within the top ten clones. Specimen: PBMCs. The receptors shown here come from a woman aged 40-49 years in good health and CMV-seronegative.

The rearrangement links TRBV6-5 to TRBJ1-6; maybe TRBD1 (6 bases). Germline V gives CDR1 MNHEY, CDR2 SVGAGI. The CDR3 length is 15 residues. V was pared by 6 bases and J by 6 bases, with 15 bases between. The CDR3 region is CASRYLPQGNSPLHF. The CDR3 bases are TGTGCCAGCAGATATCTACCACAGGGTAATTCACCCCTCCACTTT.

This clone has just one count. The chain joins TRBV28 to TRBJ2-7, with TRBD2 matching over 9 bases. The CDR3 covers 14 residues. Trimming at V came to 3 bases and at J to 7 bases, leaving 7 bases not matched to a gene. CDR1 is MDHEN and CDR2 is SYDVKM in the germline V gene. CDR3 sequence: CASSLSGRPGEQYF. As DNA, the CDR3 is TGTGCCAGCAGTTTGAGCGGGAGGCCGGGGGAGCAGTACTTC.

The gene calls are TRBV19 and TRBJ2-5; D possibly corresponds to TRBD2 (7 bases). The CDR3 totals 15 residues. Trimming removed 3 bases at V and 5 bases at J, with 16 bases between. Germline values: CDR1 LNHDA, CDR2 SQIVND (reference sequence). The CDR3 DNA is TGTGCCAGTAGTATGGGGGGGCAGCTCCTGGAGACCCAGTACTTC. Translation: CASSMGGQLLETQYF.

The chain carries TRBV7-2 and TRBJ1-5; 8 bases match TRBD1. The V segment lost 6 bases and the J segment 7 bases; nucleotides outside the gene matches: 5. Germline CDR1 and CDR2: SGHTA and FQGNSA. The CDR3 covers 13 residues. CDR3: CASSLTGEQPQHF. In nucleotides, the CDR3 is TGTGCCAGCAGTCTGACAGGGGAACAGCCCCAGCATTTT.

V gene TRBV15 combines with J gene TRBJ2-7; no clear D gene. The V gene's germline CDR1 is LNHNV and CDR2 YYDKDF (reference sequence). CDR3 size: 13 residues. V was shortened by 3 bases and J by 5 bases, with 11 bases between the two germline ends. In nucleotides, the CDR3 is TGTGCCACCAGCAGGTGGCAGGAACACGAGCAGTACTTC. Protein product: CATSRWQEHEQYF.

The chain combines TRBV18 with TRBJ2-3; D might be TRBD2 (5 bases). This CDR3 region has 16 residues. Germline V lookup: CDR1 KGHSH, CDR2 LQKENI. The germline V and J ends were trimmed by 6 bases and 1 base, with 17 bases remaining between them. The CDR3 DNA reads as TGTGCCAGCTCCCCTTTGAGGGCGAGGCGCACAGATACGCAGTATTTT. It codes for CASSPLRARRTDTQYF.